The rows below give T cell receptor beta chains drawn from one sample of a study of blood T cell repertoires in COVID-19. Assay: immunoSEQ multiplex PCR; the TCRdb copy retains only in-frame clones and omits some. The sample contains tens of thousands of clones, more than 75% of which appear only once. Material for sequencing was peripheral blood. The origin of the receptors is a human donor in a cohort sampled during active COVID-19. The CDR3 runs from the conserved cysteine through the conserved F or W. Each record gives: V gene, D gene, J gene, clone size, CDR3 protein, CDR3 DNA. A D gene is named only where the DNA matches it firmly. Expanded clones get a size class; other rows say once, few or many, or leave the size out.

TRBV11-1,-,TRBJ1-1,-,CASSLRRGNTEAFF,TGTGCCAGCAGCCTGAGAAGAGGGAACACTGAAGCTTTCTTT
TRBV11-3,TRBD2,TRBJ2-7,-,CASSFERGYEQYF,TGTGCCAGCAGCTTTGAGCGGGGTTACGAGCAGTACTTC
TRBV9,-,TRBJ2-3,-,CASSVAWAENTDTQYF,TGTGCCAGCAGCGTAGCTTGGGCAGAGAACACAGATACGCAGTATTTT
TRBV7-9,-,TRBJ1-3,-,CASNRVTGNTIYF,TGTGCCAGTAACAGGGTTACGGGAAACACCATATATTTT
TRBV18,-,TRBJ1-1,-,CASSPPNRLNTEAFF,TGTGCCAGCTCACCACCGAACAGATTGAACACTGAAGCTTTCTTT
TRBV18,-,TRBJ2-3,once,CASSPQEGVYGTDTQYF,TGTGCCAGCTCACCCCAAGAGGGGGTCTACGGCACAGATACGCAGTATTTT
TRBV18,TRBD1,TRBJ1-2,few,CASSPGQGTDGYTF,TGTGCCAGCTCACCCGGACAGGGGACGGATGGCTACACCTTC
TRBV2,TRBD1,TRBJ2-7,-,CASIKGTGGHEQYF,TGTGCCAGCATCAAAGGGACAGGGGGCCACGAGCAGTACTTC
TRBV19,-,TRBJ1-6,-,CASRDSPYNSPLHF,TGTGCCAGTAGGGACAGCCCCTATAATTCACCCCTCCACTTT
TRBV5-1,TRBD2,TRBJ2-5,-,CASTDTKAGSETQYF,TGCGCCAGCACCGATACTAAAGCGGGGTCGGAGACCCAGTACTTC
TRBV9,-,TRBJ1-4,-,CASSVDGGEKLFF,TGTGCCAGCAGCGTAGACGGAGGGGAAAAACTGTTTTTT